The table lists the clone carrying this T cell receptor (beta chain) with many counts. Antigen: not known. These data belong to a study of CD8 T cells in ankylosing spondylitis. Study-level findings and limits: Eight highly homologous variants made up a TCR beta motif, and this motif appeared characteristic of ankylosing spondylitis blood. Disease-linked clones reportedly showed significant enrichment in matched ankylosing spondylitis synovial fluid.

With molecular barcodes, quantitative 5'-RACE was used to make the TCR beta libraries. TCRdb ran MiXCR on the 5' RACE reads and lists one entry per CDR3 protein. The table lists approximately 520,000 distinct CDR3 sequences, about 5% of them singletons. The V end was cut by 4 bases, the J end by 0 bases, with 12 bases between. CDR1 and CDR2 (germline): MNHEY, SVGAGI. This CDR3 is 15 amino acids long. The specimen was blood, either unsorted or a sorted T cell fraction (not recorded which). This TCR came from a male donor with ankylosing spondylitis. The rearrangement links TRBV6-5 to TRBJ1-2, with a weak D call TRBD1 (5 bases). CDR3 nucleotides: TGTGCCAGCAGTTCGCCGACAGTTGCTAACTATGGCTACACCTTC. This sequence encodes CASSSPTVANYGYTF.